The 21 T cell receptor beta chains in this list originate from one sample, sequenced in a study of cytomegalovirus exposure and HLA in healthy donors. Some clones are missing from TCRdb's copy, which holds only in-frame ones; the method was immunoSEQ multiplex PCR. The repertoire holds approximately 99,000 clones, about 85% seen once, with 3% to 3.5% in the top ten. Sequencing was performed on PBMCs. These receptors were taken from a woman between 18 and 29 years old in good health and CMV-seronegative.

The genes are TRBV9 and TRBJ2-1, with 7 bases identical to TRBD1. Germline CDR1 and CDR2: SGDLS and YYNGEE. The CDR3 sequence is 16 residues long. V was clipped by 3 bases and J by 7 bases; unmatched bases: 13. Here the CDR3 reads CASSARTGAYGNEQFF. The DNA for the CDR3 is TGTGCCAGCAGCGCGCGAACAGGGGCGTATGGGAATGAGCAGTTCTTC. The complete variable domain, with remaining parts taken from reference TRBV9 and TRBJ2-1, reads DSGVTQTPKHLITATGQRVTLRCSPRSGDLSVYWYQQSLDQGLQFLIQYYNGEERAKGNILERFSAQQFPDLHSELNLSSLELGDSALYFCASSARTGAYGNEQFFGPGTRLTVL.

This clone was recorded once. The CDR3 region has the DNA TGTGCCAGCAGCTTGGGGACAGGGGAGGGGGAGACCCAGTACTTC. Its protein is CASSLGTGEGETQYF. The genes are TRBV11-2 and TRBJ2-5; 10 nucleotides match TRBD1. This CDR3 contains 15 residues. Germline-derived CDR1 and CDR2 are SGHAT and FQNNGV. The V and J ends lost 3 bases and 5 bases, in that order; junction bases with no gene match: 6.

This chain joins TRBV6-5 and TRBJ2-1, with TRBD2 identical over 9 bases. The V gene's germline CDR1 is MNHEY and CDR2 SVGAGI. This CDR3 comprises 15 residues. With V trimmed by 4 bases and J by 2 bases, 3 bases remained unmatched. CDR3 bases: TGTGCCAGCAGTTTTAGCGGGGGAACCTACAATGAGCAGTTCTTC. It yields the protein CASSFSGGTYNEQFF.

The J gene is TRBJ2-2, the V gene TRBV5-1; unclear D gene. The CDR3 has 14 residues. Trimming removed 0 bases at V and 4 bases at J, with 7 bases between. The V gene's germline CDR1 is SGHRS and CDR2 YFSETQ. As DNA, the CDR3 is TGCGCCAGCAGCTTGGGGCAGGCCACCGGGGAGCTGTTTTTT. Translated, it gives CASSLGQATGELFF.

This chain joins TRBV2 and TRBJ1-5; perhaps TRBD1 as D (5 bases). In germline, CDR1 is SNHLY, CDR2 FYNNEI. The V gene lost 4 bases and the J gene lost 6 bases, with 13 bases spanning the gap. CDR3 length: 14 residues. CDR3 residues: CASSGSGEAQPQHF. The CDR3 bases are TGTGCCAGCAGTGGTTCGGGGGAGGCTCAGCCCCAGCATTTT.

The J gene is TRBJ2-1, the V gene TRBV19; 7 bases map to TRBD1. Germline V lookup: CDR1 LNHDA, CDR2 SQIVND (reference sequence). This CDR3 comprises 16 residues. Trimming took 0 bases from V and 6 from J; bases not matched to a gene: 8. The CDR3 here is CASSIDRQGFRNEQFF. CDR3 nucleotides: TGTGCCAGTAGTATAGATCGACAGGGTTTCCGCAATGAGCAGTTCTTC.

This chain joins TRBV29-1 and TRBJ2-7; TRBD2 matches 12 bases. The V segment lost 6 bases and the J segment 5 bases; nucleotides outside the gene matches: 5. CDR1 is SQVTM and CDR2 is ANQGSEA in the germline V gene. This CDR3 comprises 13 residues. The CDR3 DNA follows: TGCAGCGTACCTACTAGCGGGGGGAACGAGCAGTACTTC. This sequence encodes CSVPTSGGNEQYF.

The J gene is TRBJ1-2, the V gene TRBV29-1; D unclear. This CDR3 has 10 amino acids. With 5 bases removed from V and 5 bases from J, the gap between germline ends came to 6 bases. Germline-derived CDR1 and CDR2 are SQVTM and ANQGSEA. As DNA, the CDR3 is TGCAGCGTTCGGGATTATGGCTACACCTTC. This sequence encodes CSVRDYGYTF.

The chain joins TRBV5-6 to TRBJ2-2; 7 bases fit TRBD2. The J segment lost 6 bases and the V segment lost 0 bases, leaving 8 bases of the junction unmatched. The V gene's germline CDR1 is SGHDT and CDR2 YYEEEE. The CDR3 totals 16 residues. Written as DNA, the CDR3 is TGTGCCAGCAGCTTGGCTGGCGGGGGATCCCCCGGGGAGCTGTTTTTT. Its protein is CASSLAGGGSPGELFF. Variable domain in full (rest from reference TRBV5-6 and TRBJ2-2): DAGVTQSPTHLIKTRGQQVTLRCSPKSGHDTVSWYQQALGQGPQFIFQYYEEEERQRGNFPDRFSGHQFPNYSSELNVNALLLGDSALYLCASSLAGGGSPGELFFGEGSRLTVL.

V and J are TRBV9 and TRBJ2-7, with 7 bases identical to TRBD1. CDR1 is SGDLS, CDR2 YYNGEE, per germline. The CDR3 is made up of 14 amino acids. J gave up 3 bases and V 4 bases, and 7 bases lay outside the gene matches. CDR3 nucleotides: TGTGCCAGCAGCCCTAGACAGGGCAACTACGAGCAGTACTTC. This sequence encodes CASSPRQGNYEQYF.

V usage is TRBV27 and J usage is TRBJ2-7, with 8 bases that match TRBD1. The CDR3 loop spans 13 amino acids. Trimming removed 4 bases from V and 4 bases from J; junction bases left unmatched: 3. From germline, CDR1 is MNHEY and CDR2 SMNVEV (reference sequence). In nucleotides, the CDR3 is TGTGCCAGCAGTTCCACAGGGGGGTACGAGCAGTACTTC. It specifies CASSSTGGYEQYF.

The J gene is TRBJ2-2, the V gene TRBV5-1; D gene unclear. The CDR3 loop spans 13 amino acids. The V end was cut by 4 bases, the J end by 4 bases, with 8 bases between. Germline V gene sequence: CDR1 SGHRS, CDR2 YFSETQ. The CDR3: CASSPLSTGELFF. DNA of the CDR3: TGCGCCAGCAGCCCTCTTAGCACCGGGGAGCTGTTTTTT. Using reference TRBV5-1 and TRBJ2-2 for the parts outside the CDR3, the full variable domain is KAGVTQTPRYLIKTRGQQVTLSCSPISGHRSVSWYQQTPGQGLQFLFEYFSETQRNKGNFPGRFSGRQFSNSRSEMNVSTLELGDSALYLCASSPLSTGELFFGEGSRLTVL.

This chain joins TRBV2 and TRBJ2-2; D is undetermined. Germline CDR1 and CDR2: SNHLY and FYNNEI. Trimming pared 7 bases from V and 0 bases from J, leaving 6 bases between. The CDR3 has 13 residues. This chain's CDR3 is CASTPTNTGELFF. The CDR3, as DNA: TGTGCCAGCACCCCAACGAACACCGGGGAGCTGTTTTTT.

V gene TRBV5-1 combines with J gene TRBJ2-3, with 8 nucleotides matching TRBD1. CDR1 is SGHRS, CDR2 YFSETQ, per germline. This CDR3 is built from 15 residues. After removal of 2 bases from V and 3 bases from J, the junction contained 5 bases not matched to a gene. For the CDR3, the DNA is TGCGCCAGCAGCTTCACAGGGGGAGGAACAGATACGCAGTATTTT. It translates to CASSFTGGGTDTQYF.

This clone has a handful of counts. V usage is TRBV27 and J usage is TRBJ1-6; D is uncertain. Germline V gene sequence: CDR1 MNHEY, CDR2 SMNVEV (reference sequence). Trimming took 5 bases from V and 8 from J, leaving 10 bases between them. The CDR3 covers 13 residues. In nucleotides, the CDR3 is TGTGCCAGCAGTCGAACGATAGATTCACCCCTCCACTTT. Translation: CASSRTIDSPLHF.

V gene TRBV7-8 combines with J gene TRBJ1-4; D call uncertain. CDR1 is SGHVS, CDR2 FQNEAQ, per germline. Trimming shortened V by 5 bases and J by 6 bases, and 16 bases separated the two germline ends. The CDR3 is made up of 15 amino acids. CDR3 DNA: TGTGCCAGCAGCGCCGTTCCGAGCGTGGATGAAAAACTGTTTTTT. Translating it yields CASSAVPSVDEKLFF.

The chain employs TRBV27 and TRBJ1-1; TRBD1 might be the D (6 bases). Trimming pared 5 bases from V and 8 bases from J, leaving 9 bases between. This CDR3 spans 11 amino acids. Germline V lookup: CDR1 MNHEY, CDR2 SMNVEV (reference sequence). The CDR3 nucleotides read TGTGCCAGCAGTGTAAGGGGGGAAGCTTTCTTT. It specifies CASSVRGEAFF.

This clone was recorded once. The chain joins TRBV18 to TRBJ2-5; 8 nucleotides align to TRBD1. The CDR3 runs 16 residues. Trimming took 1 base from V and 1 from J; bases not matched to a gene: 5. Per the germline V gene, CDR1 is KGHSH and CDR2 is LQKENI. The CDR3 sequence: CASSPRADRGQETQYF. The CDR3 bases are TGTGCCAGCTCACCACGGGCCGACAGGGGCCAAGAGACCCAGTACTTC. The whole variable domain, filled in from reference TRBV18 and TRBJ2-5, reads NAGVMQNPRHLVRRRGQEARLRCSPMKGHSHVYWYRQLPEEGLKFMVYLQKENIIDESGMPKERFSAEFPKEGPSILRIQQVVRGDSAAYFCASSPRADRGQETQYFGPGTRLLVL.

The V call is TRBV7-6, the J call TRBJ1-3; the D is unclear. Germline assignment: CDR1 SGHVS and CDR2 FNYEAQ. V lost 3 bases to trimming and J lost 0 bases, with 9 bases between them. This CDR3 is 15 amino acids long. As DNA, the CDR3 is TGTGCCAGCAGCTTTTTGGCGGACTCTGGAAACACCATATATTTT. Amino acids: CASSFLADSGNTIYF.

The chain couples TRBV2 to TRBJ2-7; D is undetermined. The CDR3 covers 14 residues. Germline V CDR1 and CDR2: SNHLY, FYNNEI. Trimming shortened V by 2 bases and J by 2 bases, and 10 bases separated the two germline ends. Here the CDR3 reads CASSESFTAYEQYF. The CDR3 nucleotides read TGTGCCAGCAGTGAAAGTTTCACAGCCTACGAGCAGTACTTC.

The CDR3 is CASSSIYGGEGYGYTF. The CDR3 nucleotides are TGTGCCAGCTCATCCATATATGGGGGCGAGGGCTATGGCTACACCTTC. V usage is TRBV18 and J usage is TRBJ1-2; a weak D match, TRBD1 (6 bases). The V end was cut by 5 bases, the J end by 4 bases, with 20 bases between. The length of the CDR3 is 16 residues. Germline loops: CDR1 KGHSH, CDR2 LQKENI. Full variable domain (outside the CDR3, taken from reference TRBV18 and TRBJ1-2): NAGVMQNPRHLVRRRGQEARLRCSPMKGHSHVYWYRQLPEEGLKFMVYLQKENIIDESGMPKERFSAEFPKEGPSILRIQQVVRGDSAAYFCASSSIYGGEGYGYTFGSGTRLTVV.